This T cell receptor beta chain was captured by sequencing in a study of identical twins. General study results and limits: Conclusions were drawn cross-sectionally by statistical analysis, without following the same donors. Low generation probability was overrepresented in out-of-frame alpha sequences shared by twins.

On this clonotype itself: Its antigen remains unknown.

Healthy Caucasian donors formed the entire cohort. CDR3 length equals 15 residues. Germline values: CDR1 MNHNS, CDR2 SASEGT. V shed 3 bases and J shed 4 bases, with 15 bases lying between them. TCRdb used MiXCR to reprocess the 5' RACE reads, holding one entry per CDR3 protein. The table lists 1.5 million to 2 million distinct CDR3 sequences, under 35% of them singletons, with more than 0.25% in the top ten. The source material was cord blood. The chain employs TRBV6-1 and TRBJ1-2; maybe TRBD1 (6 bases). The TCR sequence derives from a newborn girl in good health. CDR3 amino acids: CASSDHPQGLYGYTF. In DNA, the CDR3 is TGTGCCAGCAGTGACCACCCTCAGGGGCTCTATGGCTACACCTTC.